The source of this T cell receptor (beta chain) is a study of long-term antiretroviral therapy in people with HIV. Study-wide points: No data on ART adherence, viral resistance or therapy changes.

Running of the v3.0 immunoSEQ assay took place at survey level. Using immunoSEQ multiplex PCR, the repertoire was profiled, and TCRdb retains in-frame clones only, with some absent. The sample shows 9,500 to 15,000 clones, 83% of them seen only once. This clone was seen a few times. What it binds is unknown. The germline V and J ends were trimmed by 6 bases and 2 bases, with 14 bases remaining between them. The CDR3 runs 14 residues. Germline CDR1 reads LNHDA; CDR2 reads SQIVND (reference sequence). This sample comprised unsorted PBMCs, obtained 3.4 years after starting antiretroviral therapy. The receptor was isolated from a man aged 35-49 years with HIV. J is TRBJ2-7 and V is TRBV19; TRBD2 might be the D (6 bases). As DNA, the CDR3 is TGTGCCAGTAGCCCCGGGACTGGAGCCTACGAGCAGTACTTC. This sequence encodes CASSPGTGAYEQYF.